A selection of T cell receptor beta chains follows, all from one sample in a study of long-term antiretroviral therapy in people with HIV. Libraries were prepared by immunoSEQ multiplex PCR; TCRdb keeps only in-frame clonotypes and omits some of them. The repertoire has about 17,000 clones, around 81% of them found once; the top ten carry 8% to 10%. The sample here was unsorted PBMCs, taken 0.3 years before starting antiretroviral therapy. The receptors originated from a man aged 45 to 65 with HIV. Each CDR3 is given with its conserved first and last residue. A D gene is named only where the DNA matches it firmly. The size entry is marked missing in some rows and otherwise reads once, few, many or a size class.

TRBD1	.	TRBV13	TRBJ1-1	TGTGCCAGCAGCTTCCACAGGGGGCGAGTATTCACTGAAGCTTTCTTT	CASSFHRGRVFTEAFF
TRBD1	.	TRBV6-1	TRBJ1-2	TGTGCCAGCACCGGACAGGGGTGGAGTGGCTACACCTTC	CASTGQGWSGYTF
.	.	TRBV29-1	TRBJ1-2	TGCAGCGTCCGGCAGGGGAGCCATGGCTACACCTTC	CSVRQGSHGYTF
.	medium-sized	TRBV6-7	TRBJ2-7	TGTGCCAGCAGTTCCGGGGCGCTCTCCCTGGGTCAGTACTTC	CASSSGALSLGQYF
TRBD1	.	TRBV30	TRBJ2-2	TGTGCCTGGAGTGTACCCCAGGACAGGGTCACCGGGGAGCTGTTTTTT	CAWSVPQDRVTGELFF
.	.	TRBV9	TRBJ1-2	TGTGCCAGCAGCGTAGACGATGGTAACTATGGCTACACCTTC	CASSVDDGNYGYTF
.	.	TRBV2	TRBJ2-1	TGTGCCAGCACACGACTAGTGAATGGAAATGAGCAGTTCTTC	CASTRLVNGNEQFF
.	.	TRBV19	TRBJ1-3	TGTGCCAGTAGCATAAACAGGGTTGGAAACACCATATATTTT	CASSINRVGNTIYF
.	few	TRBV12-5	TRBJ2-2	TGTGCTAGTGGTCCGGGGGCGACGGGGGAGCTGTTTTTT	CASGPGATGELFF
.	.	TRBV7-9	TRBJ2-1	TGTGCCAGCAGCTTAGCGGGTGGGTCCAATGAGCAGTTCTTC	CASSLAGGSNEQFF
.	large	TRBV6-1	TRBJ2-6	TGTGCCAGCAGTGAGGATTCCTCTGGGGCCAACGTCCTGACTTTC	CASSEDSSGANVLTF
TRBD2	.	TRBV28	TRBJ2-3	TGTGCCAGCAGCCGGCCCGGGCTAGCGGGAGTCGCAGATACGCAGTATTTT	CASSRPGLAGVADTQYF
.	once	TRBV7-2	TRBJ2-5	TGTGCCAGCAGCTCGCCCAACACGGCTGGGGGAGAGACCCAGTACTTC	CASSSPNTAGGETQYF
.	few	TRBV13	TRBJ2-1	TGTGCCAGCAGCGTACAGGGAAGGAATGAGCAGTTCTTC	CASSVQGRNEQFF
TRBD1	once	TRBV30	TRBJ1-4	TGTGCCTGGAGTGTAGCTAGGGTAGCAGGGGGAGAAAAACTGTTTTTT	CAWSVARVAGGEKLFF
.	.	TRBV5-4	TRBJ2-3	TGTGCCAGCAGGACGGAATGGGAGTTAACAGATACGCAGTATTTT	CASRTEWELTDTQYF
.	.	TRBV5-4	TRBJ2-5	TGTGCCAGCAGCTTCCCCGGGGGAGCAGGGGCGAAGGAGACCCAGTACTTC	CASSFPGGAGAKETQYF
.	.	TRBV7-9	TRBJ1-2	TGTGCCAGCGGGGCACAGGCGTCTTATGGCTACACCTTC	CASGAQASYGYTF
.	.	TRBV27	TRBJ1-1	TGTGCCAGCAGCCGACAGGACATGAACACTGAAGCTTTCTTT	CASSRQDMNTEAFF
TRBD1	.	TRBV7-6	TRBJ2-1	TGTGCCAGCAGCCCAGGGGGAGCGGTCAGACTCTCCTCCTACAATGAGCAGTTCTTC	CASSPGGAVRLSSYNEQFF
.	.	TRBV28	TRBJ2-3	TGTGCCAGCAGTCCCAAGACAGTCATAGACACAGATACGCAGTATTTT	CASSPKTVIDTDTQYF
TRBD2	.	TRBV7-9	TRBJ2-2	TGTGCCAGCAGGGGGGGGATGGTCGTTCCGAACACCGGGGAGCTGTTTTTT	CASRGGMVVPNTGELFF
.	.	TRBV7-6	TRBJ1-5	TGTGCCAGCAGCTTATTCAAAGAAAAGACAGAAAGCAATCAGCCCCAGCATTTT	CASSLFKEKTESNQPQHF
.	.	TRBV18	TRBJ1-3	TGTGCCAGCTCACCCTTACAGGGTTCTACCTCTGGAAACACCATATATTTT	CASSPLQGSTSGNTIYF
.	.	TRBV28	TRBJ2-5	TGTGCCAGCGGAGAGGGACCGGGGGAGACCCAGTACTTC	CASGEGPGETQYF
.	.	TRBV29-1	TRBJ2-5	TGCAGCGTGAAAAGGGGGGAGACCCAGTACTTC	CSVKRGETQYF
.	once	TRBV2	TRBJ1-1	TGTGCCAGCAGTTCCCACAGGAATATGAACACTGAAGCTTTCTTT	CASSSHRNMNTEAFF
TRBD1	.	TRBV4-3	TRBJ1-5	TGCGCCAGCAGCCAAGATACAGGGGGCTATCAGCCCCAGCATTTT	CASSQDTGGYQPQHF
.	.	TRBV11-3	TRBJ2-1	TGTGCCAGCAGCCTATCAATGGGGTTTGAGCAGTTCTTC	CASSLSMGFEQFF
TRBD2	.	TRBV7-2	TRBJ2-7	TGTGCCAGCAGCTCGGATAGCGGGATAGCCTACGAGCAGTACTTC	CASSSDSGIAYEQYF
.	.	TRBV7-2	TRBJ1-5	TGTGCCAGCAGCTTAGTCGGATCGGGGGGTCAGCCCCAGCATTTT	CASSLVGSGGQPQHF
.	.	TRBV2	TRBJ1-6	TGTGCCAGCAGTGTGGGTGCGGCGAACTCACCCCTCCACTTT	CASSVGAANSPLHF
.	.	TRBV27	TRBJ2-1	TGTGCCAGCCAGCGACTGGACAATGAGCAGTTCTTC	CASQRLDNEQFF
.	.	TRBV5-4	TRBJ2-7	TGTGCCAGCAGTCCCGGACGGGGGACCTACGAGCAGTACTTC	CASSPGRGTYEQYF
.	.	TRBV5-8	TRBJ2-2	TGTGCCAGCAGTAAAAGAAACACCGGGGAGCTGTTTTTT	CASSKRNTGELFF
TRBD1	.	TRBV19	TRBJ1-2	TGTGCCAGTAGCTTACAGGGGGAATCAGGTGGCTACACCTTC	CASSLQGESGGYTF
.	.	TRBV19	TRBJ2-7	TGTGCCAGTAGTATCCGGGTGGGCTACGAGCAGTACTTC	CASSIRVGYEQYF
.	.	TRBV5-1	TRBJ2-1	TGCGCCAGCAGCTTTGAGACAGATTACAATGAGCAGTTCTTC	CASSFETDYNEQFF
TRBD1	.	TRBV7-8	TRBJ1-2	TGTGCCAGCAGCTTAGGGGACAGTTATGGCTACACCTTC	CASSLGDSYGYTF
.	.	TRBV30	TRBJ2-1	TGTGCCTGGAGTTTAGGTTACAATGAGCAGTTCTTC	CAWSLGYNEQFF
.	few	TRBV9	TRBJ1-2	TGTGCCAGCAGCGTAGTGGAGGGATCTGGCTACACCTTC	CASSVVEGSGYTF
TRBD2	.	TRBV19	TRBJ2-1	TGTGCCAGTAAACCGGGACTAGATTGGAATGAGCAGTTCTTC	CASKPGLDWNEQFF